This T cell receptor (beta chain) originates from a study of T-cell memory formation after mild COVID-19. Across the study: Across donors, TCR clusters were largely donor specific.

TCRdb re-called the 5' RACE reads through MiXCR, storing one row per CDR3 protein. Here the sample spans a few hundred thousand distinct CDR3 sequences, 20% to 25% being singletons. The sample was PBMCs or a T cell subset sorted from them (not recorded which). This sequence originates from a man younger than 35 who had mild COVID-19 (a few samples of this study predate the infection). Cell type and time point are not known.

The CDR3 protein is CAILPTGAETQYF. The CDR3 DNA sequence: TGTGCCATTCTACCTACGGGGGCGGAGACCCAGTACTTC. The rearrangement links TRBV28 to TRBJ2-5; D may match TRBD1 or TRBD2 (6 bases each). Germline V gene data show CDR1 as MDHEN and CDR2 as SYDVKM. V was pared by 10 bases and J by 5 bases, with 17 bases between. The CDR3 loop spans 13 amino acids.